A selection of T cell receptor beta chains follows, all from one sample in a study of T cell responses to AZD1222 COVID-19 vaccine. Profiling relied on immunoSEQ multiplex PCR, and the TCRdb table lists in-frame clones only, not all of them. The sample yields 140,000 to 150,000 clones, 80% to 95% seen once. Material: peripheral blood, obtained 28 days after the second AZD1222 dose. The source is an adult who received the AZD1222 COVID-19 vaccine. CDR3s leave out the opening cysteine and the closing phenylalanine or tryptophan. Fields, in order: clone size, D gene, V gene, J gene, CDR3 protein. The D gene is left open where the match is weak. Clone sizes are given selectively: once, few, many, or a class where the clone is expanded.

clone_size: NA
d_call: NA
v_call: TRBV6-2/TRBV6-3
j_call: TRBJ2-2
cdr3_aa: ASSYGAYTGELF

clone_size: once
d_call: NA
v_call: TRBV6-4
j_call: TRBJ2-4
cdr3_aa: ASSDTTELAKNIQY

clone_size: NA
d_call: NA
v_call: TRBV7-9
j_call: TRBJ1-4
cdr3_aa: ASSPVRATNEKLF

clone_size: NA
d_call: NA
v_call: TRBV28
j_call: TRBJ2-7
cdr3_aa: ASSLSGAGASYEQY

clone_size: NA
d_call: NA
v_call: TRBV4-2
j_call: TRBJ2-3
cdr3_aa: ASSQEFGQGADTQY

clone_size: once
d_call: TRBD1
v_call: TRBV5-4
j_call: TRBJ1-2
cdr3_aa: ASSLDGTALYGYT

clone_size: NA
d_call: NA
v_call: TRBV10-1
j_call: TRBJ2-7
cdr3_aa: ASSGTWNEQY

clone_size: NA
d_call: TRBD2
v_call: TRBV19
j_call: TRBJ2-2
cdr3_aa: ASSIVHIGSGANTGELF

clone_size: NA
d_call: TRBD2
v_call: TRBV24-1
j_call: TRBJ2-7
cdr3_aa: ATSDRKTSGRASEQY

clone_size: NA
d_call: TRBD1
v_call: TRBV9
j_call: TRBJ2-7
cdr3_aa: ASSVGAGGDEQY

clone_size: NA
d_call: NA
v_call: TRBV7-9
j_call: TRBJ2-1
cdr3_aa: ASSAQGPLEQF

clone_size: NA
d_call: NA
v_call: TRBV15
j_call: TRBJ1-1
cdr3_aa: ATSRGGRLESAF

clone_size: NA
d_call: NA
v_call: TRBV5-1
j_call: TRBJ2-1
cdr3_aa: ASRSEMSSYNEQF

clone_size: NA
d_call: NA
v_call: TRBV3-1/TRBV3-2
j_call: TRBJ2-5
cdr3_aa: ASSQLETQY

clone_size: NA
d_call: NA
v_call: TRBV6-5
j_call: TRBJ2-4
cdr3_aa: ASSSFTGAKNIQY

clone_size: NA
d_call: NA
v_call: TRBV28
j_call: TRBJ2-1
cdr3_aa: ASSFRRGSYNEQF

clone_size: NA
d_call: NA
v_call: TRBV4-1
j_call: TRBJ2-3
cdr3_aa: ASSQQGADTQY

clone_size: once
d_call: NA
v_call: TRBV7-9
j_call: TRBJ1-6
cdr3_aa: ASSLEGPLYNSPLH

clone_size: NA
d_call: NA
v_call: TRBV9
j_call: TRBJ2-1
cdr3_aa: ASSEGGGGSYNEQF

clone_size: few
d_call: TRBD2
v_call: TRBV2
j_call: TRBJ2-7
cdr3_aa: ASRGSSGSSYEQY

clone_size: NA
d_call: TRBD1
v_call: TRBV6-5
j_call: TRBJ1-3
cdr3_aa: ASSFDRAGNTIY

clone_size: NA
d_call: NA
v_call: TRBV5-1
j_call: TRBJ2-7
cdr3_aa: ASSPMGREWEQY

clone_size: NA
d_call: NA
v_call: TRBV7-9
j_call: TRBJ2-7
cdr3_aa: ASSFRVKEQY

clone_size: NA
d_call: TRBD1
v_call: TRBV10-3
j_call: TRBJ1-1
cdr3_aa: AIRGDRGLTEAF

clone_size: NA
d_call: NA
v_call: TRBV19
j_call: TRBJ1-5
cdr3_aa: ASRGPSEGTANQPQH

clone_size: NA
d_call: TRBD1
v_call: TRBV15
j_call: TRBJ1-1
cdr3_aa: ATTVRKGQGQTEAF

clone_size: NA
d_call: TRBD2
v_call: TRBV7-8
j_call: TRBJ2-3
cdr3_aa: ASSGGRGDTQY

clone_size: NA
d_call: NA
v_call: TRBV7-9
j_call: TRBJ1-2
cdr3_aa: ASSPNRGGHGYT

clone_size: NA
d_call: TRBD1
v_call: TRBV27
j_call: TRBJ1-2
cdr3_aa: ASSSQQGAGGYT

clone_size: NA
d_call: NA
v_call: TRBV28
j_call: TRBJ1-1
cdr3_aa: ASSFGGAGDTEAF

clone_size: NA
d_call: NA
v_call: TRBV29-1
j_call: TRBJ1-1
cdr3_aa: SHGTAHGNTEAF

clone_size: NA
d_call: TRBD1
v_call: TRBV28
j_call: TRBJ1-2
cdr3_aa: ASSWTGPSNYGYT